This TCR beta chain comes out of a study of blood T cell repertoires in COVID-19. Study context: Some COVID-19 samples were acute and others convalescent; all came from the United States, Italy and Spain.

Germline CDR1 is LNHDA and CDR2 is SQIVND (reference sequence). V was shortened by 3 bases and J by 10 bases, with 12 bases between the two germline ends. The CDR3 is 13 residues long. Original processing methods: Amplification from reference gene primers served as the basis for estimated nucleated cell counts. Generated by immunoSEQ multiplex PCR, the TCRdb table keeps only in-frame clones and is missing some. V and J calls and clone size are given by that table; D and trimming were obtained from the DNA. There are 25,000 to 30,000 clones in the sample; roughly 90% occur only once, and 8.4% lies in the top ten.

The sequenced sample was peripheral blood. The sequence derives from a man between 65 and 85 years old with active or convalescent COVID-19. The V and J genes are TRBV19 and TRBJ1-4; perhaps TRBD1 as D (6 bases). CDR3 in DNA: TGTGCCAGTAGTATGGCAGGGGATGCAAAACTGTTTTTT. Protein product: CASSMAGDAKLFF. The full variable domain, with the rest looked up from reference TRBV19 and TRBJ1-4, is DGGITQSPKYLFRKEGQNVTLSCEQNLNHDAMYWYRQDPGQGLRLIYYSQIVNDFQKGDIAEGYSVSREKKESFPLTVTSAQKNPTAFYLCASSMAGDAKLFFGSGTQLSVL.